Below, 7 T cell receptor beta chains from the same sample are listed, as sequenced in a study of monozygotic twins with inflammatory bowel disease. TCRdb re-called the 5' RACE reads; one entry per CDR3 protein, DNA not given. The clone table shows about 440,000 distinct CDR3 sequences, with the ten largest holding 2% to 3%. The specimen sequenced was blood. The receptors come from a human donor with ulcerative colitis or Crohn's disease, or a healthy co-twin of an affected twin (not recorded which).

This chain connects TRBV28 to TRBJ2-2; TCRdb gives TRBD1 as the D gene, but with no DNA this cannot be confirmed. Germline V gene sequence: CDR1 MDHEN, CDR2 SYDVKM. The CDR3 is 14 amino acids. This CDR3 reads CASSFYGGRGELFF.

The chain couples TRBV29-1 to TRBJ2-5. The CDR3 totals 12 residues. The germline gives CDR1 SQVTM, CDR2 ANQGSEA. Here the CDR3 reads CSVDKLQETQYF. Full variable domain (rest looked up from reference TRBV29-1 and TRBJ2-5): SAVISQKPSRDICQRGTSLTIQCQVDSQVTMMFWYRQQPGQSLTLIATANQGSEATYESGFVIDKFPISRPNLTFSTLTVSNMSPEDSSIYLCSVDKLQETQYFGPGTRLLVL.

The genes are TRBV7-3 and TRBJ2-2. This CDR3 spans 14 amino acids. Germline assignment: CDR1 SGHTA and CDR2 FQGTGA. CDR3 amino acids: CASSWTRGTGELFF.

This chain connects TRBV5-1 to TRBJ1-1; lacking DNA, the TRBD1 call made by TCRdb goes unchecked. CDR3 size: 15 residues. In germline, CDR1 is SGHRS, CDR2 YFSETQ. The CDR3 is CASRPEQGDSAEAFF. Complete variable domain (other parts from reference TRBV5-1 and TRBJ1-1): KAGVTQTPRYLIKTRGQQVTLSCSPISGHRSVSWYQQTPGQGLQFLFEYFSETQRNKGNFPGRFSGRQFSNSRSEMNVSTLELGDSALYLCASRPEQGDSAEAFFGQGTRLTVV.

This chain joins TRBV12-3 or TRBV12-4 and TRBJ1-1; TCRdb calls TRBD1, which cannot be checked without DNA. This CDR3 contains 13 residues. The CDR3 reads CASRGTDHDEAFF.

The chain recombines TRBV29-1 with TRBJ2-2; TCRdb picks TRBD2, but there is no DNA to check that call. This CDR3 is 14 amino acids long. Germline CDR1 SQVTM, CDR2 ANQGSEA. CDR3 sequence reads: CSVEGGRPPGELFF.

This chain connects TRBV29-1 to TRBJ2-1. CDR1 and CDR2 (germline): SQVTM, ANQGSEA. The CDR3 loop spans 12 amino acids. CDR3 sequence reads: CSVNYGYNEQFF.